The rows below give T cell receptor beta chains drawn from one sample of a study of T cell repertoires in cytomegalovirus infection. Using its own MiXCR run on the reads, TCRdb lists one record per CDR3 protein. The repertoire holds 200,000 to 300,000 distinct CDR3 sequences, 8% to 9.5% seen once, with roughly 15% in the top ten. Specimen: PBMCs. These receptors all stem from a human donor in good health (CMV status not recorded). Some clones in this sample may be carry-over from other donors' samples. CDR3s include the opening cysteine and the closing phenylalanine or tryptophan. D genes are given only for firm matches. Part of the rows lack a size; the others show once, few, many or a class for expanded clones.

V	size	D	J	CDR3	DNA
TRBV18	NA	NA	TRBJ1-1	CASSPTSGVTEAFF	TGTGCCAGCTCACCGACCTCAGGGGTCACTGAAGCTTTCTTT
TRBV7-3	many	NA	TRBJ2-1	CASQKGQSPYNEQFF	TGTGCCAGCCAAAAGGGGCAGTCCCCCTACAATGAGCAGTTCTTC
TRBV6-1	few	NA	TRBJ2-7	CASSEYGGDYEQYF	TGTGCCAGCAGTGAATACGGAGGGGACTACGAGCAGTACTTC
TRBV7-2	few	NA	TRBJ1-3	CASSFTGAFKTTGTGNTIYF	TGTGCCAGCAGCTTCACCGGGGCGTTTAAAACCACGGGGACTGGAAACACCATATATTTT
TRBV20-1	NA	NA	TRBJ1-5	CSARVGGAVNQPQHF	TGCAGTGCTAGAGTGGGGGGAGCGGTGAATCAGCCCCAGCATTTT
TRBV28	few	NA	TRBJ2-5	CASSTLGATLETQYF	TGTGCCAGCAGTACTTTGGGGGCGACATTGGAGACCCAGTACTTC
TRBV6-2/TRBV6-3	few	NA	TRBJ2-7	CASSYTIKVRDSSYEQYF	TGTGCCAGCAGTTACACCATTAAAGTGCGGGACAGCTCCTACGAGCAGTACTTC
TRBV28	few	TRBD1	TRBJ2-2	CASSPRDRTYANTGELFF	TGTGCCAGCAGTCCCCGGGACAGAACTTACGCGAACACCGGGGAGCTGTTTTTT
TRBV12-3/TRBV12-4	many	NA	TRBJ1-1	CASTLTWGGFMNTEAFF	TGTGCCAGCACCCTCACCTGGGGGGGGTTCATGAACACTGAAGCTTTCTTT
TRBV7-6	many	TRBD1	TRBJ1-2	CASSLGTGGGYTF	TGTGCCAGCAGCTTAGGGACAGGGGGTGGCTACACCTTC
TRBV28	many	TRBD1	TRBJ1-1	CASTSVGTGRTEAFF	TGTGCCAGCACCTCCGTAGGGACAGGGAGGACTGAAGCTTTCTTT
TRBV12-3/TRBV12-4	NA	TRBD1	TRBJ2-2	CAGGPHTGELFF	TGTGCAGGGGGCCCACACACCGGGGAGCTGTTTTTT
TRBV6-1	many	NA	TRBJ2-3	CASSLDLTDTQYF	TGTGCCAGCAGCCTGGACCTCACAGATACGCAGTATTTT
TRBV7-9	many	NA	TRBJ1-1	CASSRKDGDTEAFF	TGTGCCAGCAGCCGCAAGGACGGCGACACTGAAGCTTTCTTT
TRBV7-2	many	NA	TRBJ2-3	CASSRDSRTDTQYF	TGTGCCAGCAGCAGGGACTCAAGGACAGATACGCAGTATTTT
TRBV7-9	many	TRBD1	TRBJ2-7	CASSPPTGGDEQYF	TGTGCCAGCAGCCCGCCGACAGGGGGAGACGAGCAGTACTTC
TRBV7-6	NA	NA	TRBJ1-1	CASSSGGGEAFF	TGTGCCAGCAGCTCGGGAGGCGGTGAAGCTTTCTTT
TRBV11-2	many	TRBD2	TRBJ2-7	CASSFEWRGFYEQYF	TGTGCCAGCAGCTTTGAATGGCGGGGGTTCTACGAGCAGTACTTC
TRBV7-8	many	NA	TRBJ1-1	CASSLVPLGSWNTEAFF	TGTGCCAGCAGCTTAGTACCCTTAGGGAGTTGGAACACTGAAGCTTTCTTT
TRBV28	many	NA	TRBJ2-2	CASSLTGLTGELFF	TGTGCCAGCAGTTTAACAGGGTTAACCGGGGAGCTGTTTTTT
TRBV5-6	NA	NA	TRBJ2-7	CASSYGRSYEQYF	TGTGCCAGCAGCTATGGCAGATCCTACGAGCAGTACTTC
TRBV6-1	many	NA	TRBJ2-1	CASSEWGERYNEQFF	TGTGCCAGCAGTGAATGGGGGGAGCGCTACAATGAGCAGTTCTTC
TRBV7-3	NA	NA	TRBJ1-2	CASSLSGGGIYGYTF	TGTGCCAGCAGCTTATCGGGTGGGGGTATCTATGGCTACACCTTC
TRBV9	many	TRBD2	TRBJ2-3	CASSGSSGRADTQYF	TGTGCCAGCAGCGGCTCTAGCGGGCGAGCAGATACGCAGTATTTT
TRBV7-9	many	NA	TRBJ2-1	CASIPPGDGEQFF	TGTGCCAGCATCCCACCCGGCGACGGTGAGCAGTTCTTC
TRBV11-3	NA	NA	TRBJ1-3	CASSTYSGKGNTIYF	TGTGCCAGCAGCACCTATTCCGGCAAGGGAAACACCATATATTTT
TRBV28	many	NA	TRBJ2-5	CASSLGRLKTQYF	TGTGCCAGCAGCCTGGGTCGTTTAAAGACCCAGTACTTC
TRBV7-8	many	NA	TRBJ1-1	CASSPIPQGMNTEAFF	TGTGCCAGCAGCCCCATTCCCCAAGGGATGAACACTGAAGCTTTCTTT
TRBV7-8	many	NA	TRBJ2-5	CASSPDGTQYF	TGTGCCAGCAGCCCGGATGGGACCCAGTACTTC
TRBV29-1	NA	NA	TRBJ2-2	CSVETYNTGELFF	TGCAGCGTTGAGACATACAACACCGGGGAGCTGTTTTTT
TRBV7-6	many	NA	TRBJ2-1	CASSFGPVSNEQFF	TGTGCCAGCAGCTTCGGACCCGTGTCCAATGAGCAGTTCTTC
TRBV6-1	NA	NA	TRBJ1-5	CASSDSGRTKYQPQHF	TGTGCCAGCAGTGATTCCGGCAGAACTAAATATCAGCCCCAGCATTTT
TRBV7-2	many	NA	TRBJ2-3	CASSSQGLDTQYF	TGTGCCAGCAGCTCCCAGGGGCTGGATACGCAGTATTTT
TRBV7-9	many	NA	TRBJ2-7	CASSSVARGEQYF	TGTGCCAGCAGCTCCGTCGCTCGGGGGGAGCAGTACTTC
TRBV27	few	TRBD1	TRBJ1-2	CASSLGDRTNYGYTF	TGTGCCAGCAGTTTAGGGGACAGAACTAACTATGGCTACACCTTC
TRBV28	many	TRBD2	TRBJ2-4	CASSPLAGGEGGKNIQYF	TGTGCCAGCAGTCCACTAGCGGGGGGCGAGGGTGGAAAAAACATTCAGTACTTC
TRBV12-5	NA	NA	TRBJ2-2	CASGPDSHTGELFF	TGTGCTAGTGGCCCGGACAGCCACACCGGGGAGCTGTTTTTT
TRBV7-3	many	TRBD2	TRBJ2-2	CASSLGLAVSRGTGELFF	TGTGCCAGCAGCTTAGGACTAGCGGTATCTCGTGGCACCGGGGAGCTGTTTTTT
TRBV7-3	many	TRBD1	TRBJ2-3	CASSSWTGSDTQYF	TGTGCCAGCAGCTCCTGGACAGGGTCAGATACGCAGTATTTT
TRBV29-1	NA	NA	TRBJ1-1	CSVAGSGNTEAFF	TGCAGCGTTGCAGGGTCAGGGAACACTGAAGCTTTCTTT
TRBV20-1	few	TRBD2	TRBJ2-5	CSARGSAGGGETQYF	TGCAGTGCTAGAGGATCAGCGGGAGGTGGGGAGACCCAGTACTTC
TRBV20-1	NA	NA	TRBJ1-1	CSARPGANTEAFF	TGCAGTGCTAGACCGGGGGCAAACACTGAAGCTTTCTTT
TRBV10-1	NA	NA	TRBJ1-1	CASSPIVDTEAFF	TGCGCCAGCAGCCCAATCGTGGACACTGAAGCTTTCTTT
TRBV6-2/TRBV6-3	few	TRBD2	TRBJ2-1	CASSYTGGYSYNEQFF	TGTGCCAGCAGCTACACGGGGGGGTACTCCTACAATGAGCAGTTCTTC
TRBV7-9	many	TRBD2	TRBJ2-7	CASSAARGNPYEQYF	TGTGCCAGCAGCGCAGCGCGGGGGAACCCCTACGAGCAGTACTTC
TRBV20-1	NA	NA	TRBJ1-3	CSARKQDSGNTIYF	TGCAGTGCCAGAAAACAGGACTCTGGAAACACCATATATTTT
TRBV7-2	NA	NA	TRBJ1-5	CASSLEVGSGMGSPQHF	TGTGCCAGCAGCTTAGAAGTAGGGTCAGGGATGGGGTCGCCCCAGCATTTT
TRBV18	NA	NA	TRBJ2-5	CASSSQGTFQETQYF	TGTGCCAGCTCTTCCCAGGGGACCTTCCAAGAGACCCAGTACTTC
TRBV7-2	many	NA	TRBJ1-5	CASSSFSNQPQHF	TGTGCCAGCAGCTCTTTTAGCAATCAGCCCCAGCATTTT
TRBV7-2	many	TRBD1	TRBJ1-2	CASSLGGGGRWDYTF	TGTGCCAGCAGCTTAGGGGGAGGGGGCAGGTGGGACTACACCTTC